A selection of T cell receptor beta chains follows, all from one sample in a study of blood T cell repertoires in COVID-19. Only in-frame clones appear in the TCRdb table, and some are missing; sequencing was by immunoSEQ multiplex PCR. The repertoire holds hundreds of thousands of clones, with 88% as singletons. Sequenced material: PBMCs or T cells enriched from blood (not recorded which). These receptor sequences come from a woman aged 60-70 years in a cohort exposed to, infected with or recovered from COVID-19 (not recorded which). Each CDR3 is given with its conserved first and last residue. The order of the fields is D gene, clone size, J gene, V gene, CDR3 protein, CDR3 DNA. D genes are given only for firm matches. Clone size appears in some rows only: once, few, many, or a class for an expanded clone.

d_call: TRBD2
clone_size: NA
j_call: TRBJ2-5
v_call: TRBV9
cdr3_aa: CASSVLSGAQETQYF
cdr3_nt: TGTGCCAGCAGCGTATTGAGCGGGGCTCAAGAGACCCAGTACTTC

d_call: TRBD1
clone_size: NA
j_call: TRBJ2-5
v_call: TRBV9
cdr3_aa: CASSAGQEQETQYF
cdr3_nt: TGTGCCAGCAGCGCCGGACAGGAGCAAGAGACCCAGTACTTC

d_call: NA
clone_size: NA
j_call: TRBJ2-1
v_call: TRBV7-3
cdr3_aa: CASSLQATYNEQFF
cdr3_nt: TGTGCCAGCAGCCTACAGGCCACCTACAATGAGCAGTTCTTC

d_call: NA
clone_size: NA
j_call: TRBJ1-1
v_call: TRBV11-2
cdr3_aa: CASSPLRTEAFF
cdr3_nt: TGTGCCAGCAGCCCCCTCAGGACTGAAGCTTTCTTT

d_call: NA
clone_size: NA
j_call: TRBJ1-3
v_call: TRBV27
cdr3_aa: CASRPGVTGNTIYF
cdr3_nt: TGTGCCAGCCGTCCGGGGGTAACAGGAAACACCATATATTTT

d_call: NA
clone_size: few
j_call: TRBJ1-1
v_call: TRBV12-3/TRBV12-4
cdr3_aa: CASSQQGYTEAFF
cdr3_nt: TGTGCCAGCAGTCAACAGGGTTACACTGAAGCTTTCTTT

d_call: NA
clone_size: few
j_call: TRBJ2-7
v_call: TRBV7-6
cdr3_aa: CASSLEQGHSYEQYF
cdr3_nt: TGTGCCAGCAGCTTAGAGCAGGGGCACTCCTACGAGCAGTACTTC

d_call: NA
clone_size: NA
j_call: TRBJ2-7
v_call: TRBV25-1
cdr3_aa: CASSAWDNSYEQYF
cdr3_nt: TGTGCCAGCAGTGCCTGGGACAACTCCTACGAGCAGTACTTC

d_call: NA
clone_size: NA
j_call: TRBJ2-3
v_call: TRBV5-1
cdr3_aa: CASSHSGVGTDTQYF
cdr3_nt: TGCGCCAGCAGCCATAGCGGAGTTGGCACAGATACGCAGTATTTT

d_call: TRBD2
clone_size: NA
j_call: TRBJ2-2
v_call: TRBV14
cdr3_aa: CASSQPVSGINTGELFF
cdr3_nt: TGTGCCAGCAGCCAACCAGTTAGCGGGATTAACACCGGGGAGCTGTTTTTT

d_call: TRBD1
clone_size: NA
j_call: TRBJ2-1
v_call: TRBV7-2
cdr3_aa: CASRSGTGRTNEQFF
cdr3_nt: TGTGCCAGCAGGTCCGGGACAGGGAGGACTAATGAGCAGTTCTTC

d_call: TRBD2
clone_size: NA
j_call: TRBJ2-1
v_call: TRBV27
cdr3_aa: CASSHSSGFYNEQFF
cdr3_nt: TGTGCCAGCAGCCATTCTAGCGGGTTCTACAATGAGCAGTTCTTC

d_call: NA
clone_size: NA
j_call: TRBJ1-1
v_call: TRBV28
cdr3_aa: CASTHVLEAFF
cdr3_nt: TGTGCCAGCACCCATGTTTTGGAAGCTTTCTTT

d_call: TRBD1
clone_size: NA
j_call: TRBJ2-2
v_call: TRBV7-9
cdr3_aa: CASSLAAGGQQGVLFF
cdr3_nt: TGTGCCAGCAGCTTAGCGGCAGGGGGCCAACAAGGTGTGCTGTTTTTT

d_call: TRBD1
clone_size: NA
j_call: TRBJ2-1
v_call: TRBV27
cdr3_aa: CASSYLRAGQGWNEQFF
cdr3_nt: TGTGCCAGCAGTTACCTCAGGGCGGGACAGGGGTGGAATGAGCAGTTCTTC

d_call: TRBD1
clone_size: NA
j_call: TRBJ1-5
v_call: TRBV19
cdr3_aa: CASRRTGASNQPQHF
cdr3_nt: TGTGCCAGTAGGAGGACAGGGGCTAGCAATCAGCCCCAGCATTTT

d_call: NA
clone_size: once
j_call: TRBJ1-1
v_call: TRBV24-1
cdr3_aa: CATSDVGEVEAFF
cdr3_nt: TGTGCCACCAGTGATGTGGGGGAGGTTGAAGCTTTCTTT

d_call: TRBD1
clone_size: NA
j_call: TRBJ1-5
v_call: TRBV7-8
cdr3_aa: CATSRGSERYSNQPQHF
cdr3_nt: TGTGCCACTTCCAGGGGGAGTGAAAGATATAGCAATCAGCCCCAGCATTTT

d_call: TRBD1
clone_size: NA
j_call: TRBJ2-2
v_call: TRBV5-6
cdr3_aa: CASSSRDRYTGELFF
cdr3_nt: TGTGCCAGCAGCTCCCGGGACAGATACACCGGGGAGCTGTTTTTT

d_call: NA
clone_size: NA
j_call: TRBJ1-1
v_call: TRBV5-6
cdr3_aa: CASSSYSEAFF
cdr3_nt: TGTGCCAGCAGCTCCTACAGCGAAGCTTTCTTT

d_call: NA
clone_size: NA
j_call: TRBJ1-2
v_call: TRBV28
cdr3_aa: CASSNPDFYGYTF
cdr3_nt: TGTGCCAGCAGTAACCCGGACTTCTATGGCTACACCTTC

d_call: NA
clone_size: NA
j_call: TRBJ2-3
v_call: TRBV19
cdr3_aa: CASSFGQRTDTQYF
cdr3_nt: TGTGCCAGTAGTTTTGGACAGCGCACAGATACGCAGTATTTT

d_call: NA
clone_size: NA
j_call: TRBJ2-2
v_call: TRBV10-3
cdr3_aa: CAISDPLRSGELFF
cdr3_nt: TGTGCCATCAGTGACCCTTTACGGTCCGGGGAGCTGTTTTTT

d_call: NA
clone_size: NA
j_call: TRBJ1-1
v_call: TRBV29-1
cdr3_aa: CSVIRGTSNTEAFF
cdr3_nt: TGCAGCGTGATCCGAGGGACATCGAACACTGAAGCTTTCTTT

d_call: NA
clone_size: NA
j_call: TRBJ1-4
v_call: TRBV30
cdr3_aa: CACRYRTNSFEKLFF
cdr3_nt: TGTGCCTGCCGATACCGGACAAATTCATTCGAAAAACTGTTTTTT

d_call: TRBD2
clone_size: NA
j_call: TRBJ2-1
v_call: TRBV5-4
cdr3_aa: CASSPHSGSWDNEQFF
cdr3_nt: TGTGCCAGCAGCCCACATAGCGGGAGCTGGGACAATGAGCAGTTCTTC

d_call: TRBD1
clone_size: NA
j_call: TRBJ1-1
v_call: TRBV7-2
cdr3_aa: CASSLEAGGTGTEAFF
cdr3_nt: TGTGCCAGCAGCTTAGAGGCAGGGGGCACGGGAACTGAAGCTTTCTTT

d_call: NA
clone_size: once
j_call: TRBJ2-6
v_call: TRBV27
cdr3_aa: CASSRRRDRLRFSGANVLTF
cdr3_nt: TGTGCCAGCAGTCGGCGCCGAGACAGATTACGTTTCTCTGGGGCCAACGTCCTGACTTTC

d_call: TRBD1
clone_size: once
j_call: TRBJ1-2
v_call: TRBV28
cdr3_aa: CASSFPTGGSYGYTF
cdr3_nt: TGTGCCAGCAGTTTCCCGACAGGGGGGAGCTATGGCTACACCTTC

d_call: NA
clone_size: NA
j_call: TRBJ1-1
v_call: TRBV2
cdr3_aa: CASPGQRAFF
cdr3_nt: TGTGCCAGCCCAGGACAGAGGGCTTTCTTT

d_call: TRBD2
clone_size: NA
j_call: TRBJ2-1
v_call: TRBV24-1
cdr3_aa: CATSDPLADYNEQFF
cdr3_nt: TGTGCCACCAGTGATCCCCTAGCGGACTACAATGAGCAGTTCTTC

d_call: NA
clone_size: NA
j_call: TRBJ1-4
v_call: TRBV11-2
cdr3_aa: CASSLASEKLFF
cdr3_nt: TGTGCCAGCAGCTTAGCGAGTGAAAAACTGTTTTTT

d_call: NA
clone_size: NA
j_call: TRBJ1-2
v_call: TRBV28
cdr3_aa: CASSLGQYGYTF
cdr3_nt: TGTGCCAGCAGTTTAGGGCAGTATGGCTACACCTTC

d_call: TRBD1
clone_size: once
j_call: TRBJ1-6
v_call: TRBV5-5
cdr3_aa: CASSLEKRDRGLPLHF
cdr3_nt: TGTGCCAGCAGCTTGGAGAAGAGGGACAGGGGGCTTCCCCTCCACTTT

d_call: TRBD1
clone_size: once
j_call: TRBJ2-1
v_call: TRBV28
cdr3_aa: CASSKQGADEQFF
cdr3_nt: TGTGCCAGCAGCAAGCAGGGGGCTGATGAGCAGTTCTTC

d_call: NA
clone_size: NA
j_call: TRBJ2-7
v_call: TRBV4-1
cdr3_aa: CASSLFSGWADDEQYF
cdr3_nt: TGCGCCAGCAGCCTGTTCTCAGGGTGGGCGGACGACGAGCAGTACTTC

d_call: NA
clone_size: NA
j_call: TRBJ2-7
v_call: TRBV6-5
cdr3_aa: CASSLDSYEQYF
cdr3_nt: TGTGCCAGCAGTCTGGACAGCTACGAGCAGTACTTC

d_call: NA
clone_size: NA
j_call: TRBJ1-5
v_call: TRBV25-1
cdr3_aa: CASNQIAGARSGQPQHF
cdr3_nt: TGTGCCAGCAACCAAATCGCGGGGGCTAGGTCGGGTCAGCCCCAGCATTTT

d_call: NA
clone_size: once
j_call: TRBJ1-2
v_call: TRBV5-4
cdr3_aa: CASSFLSGDYGYTF
cdr3_nt: TGTGCCAGCAGCTTTCTCTCGGGAGACTATGGCTACACCTTC

d_call: NA
clone_size: NA
j_call: TRBJ1-5
v_call: TRBV7-2
cdr3_aa: CASSLEGGVGQPQHF
cdr3_nt: TGTGCCAGCAGCTTAGAGGGAGGGGTGGGTCAGCCCCAGCATTTT

d_call: NA
clone_size: NA
j_call: TRBJ2-1
v_call: TRBV27
cdr3_aa: CASTPRREGGNNEQFF
cdr3_nt: TGTGCCAGCACTCCAAGGAGGGAGGGGGGGAACAATGAGCAGTTCTTC

d_call: NA
clone_size: NA
j_call: TRBJ2-5
v_call: TRBV10-2
cdr3_aa: CASSESGRETQYF
cdr3_nt: TGCGCCAGCAGTGAGTCAGGGAGAGAGACCCAGTACTTC

d_call: NA
clone_size: NA
j_call: TRBJ2-3
v_call: TRBV5-1
cdr3_aa: CASSDTLAVTQYF
cdr3_nt: TGCGCCAGCAGCGACACACTAGCCGTTACGCAGTATTTT

d_call: TRBD2
clone_size: NA
j_call: TRBJ2-7
v_call: TRBV19
cdr3_aa: CATRKGTSGRAGEQYF
cdr3_nt: TGTGCCACGAGGAAAGGGACTAGCGGGAGGGCCGGCGAGCAGTACTTC

d_call: NA
clone_size: NA
j_call: TRBJ1-1
v_call: TRBV12-3/TRBV12-4
cdr3_aa: CASITQGGTEAFF
cdr3_nt: TGTGCCAGCATCACCCAAGGAGGCACTGAAGCTTTCTTT

d_call: NA
clone_size: NA
j_call: TRBJ1-1
v_call: TRBV2
cdr3_aa: CASSSDRNTEAFF
cdr3_nt: TGTGCCAGCAGTTCAGACAGAAACACTGAAGCTTTCTTT

d_call: NA
clone_size: NA
j_call: TRBJ1-1
v_call: TRBV5-1
cdr3_aa: CASSDLQGLNTEAFF
cdr3_nt: TGCGCCAGCAGCGACCTACAGGGACTGAACACTGAAGCTTTCTTT

d_call: TRBD2
clone_size: NA
j_call: TRBJ2-7
v_call: TRBV6-1
cdr3_aa: CASSEVAGGSYEQYF
cdr3_nt: TGTGCCAGCAGTGAAGTGGCGGGAGGAAGCTACGAGCAGTACTTC

d_call: NA
clone_size: NA
j_call: TRBJ2-7
v_call: TRBV6-5
cdr3_aa: CASGRYEQYF
cdr3_nt: TGTGCCAGCGGGCGCTACGAGCAGTACTTC

d_call: NA
clone_size: NA
j_call: TRBJ2-7
v_call: TRBV19
cdr3_aa: CASSPSSYEQYF
cdr3_nt: TGTGCCAGTAGTCCGAGTTCCTACGAGCAGTACTTC

d_call: TRBD1
clone_size: NA
j_call: TRBJ2-1
v_call: TRBV27
cdr3_aa: CASGAYRDRPYNEQFF
cdr3_nt: TGTGCCAGCGGTGCCTACCGGGACAGACCGTACAATGAGCAGTTCTTC

d_call: TRBD1
clone_size: few
j_call: TRBJ1-6
v_call: TRBV27
cdr3_aa: CASSQTQRLTGGGSPLHF
cdr3_nt: TGTGCCAGCAGCCAAACCCAACGGCTGACAGGGGGCGGTTCACCCCTCCACTTT

d_call: NA
clone_size: NA
j_call: TRBJ1-2
v_call: TRBV30
cdr3_aa: CAWSVGVGYTF
cdr3_nt: TGTGCCTGGAGTGTAGGGGTGGGCTACACCTTC

d_call: TRBD2
clone_size: NA
j_call: TRBJ2-1
v_call: TRBV19
cdr3_aa: CASSSSGRGSGEQFF
cdr3_nt: TGTGCCAGTAGTTCGAGCGGGAGAGGTTCAGGTGAGCAGTTCTTC

d_call: TRBD2
clone_size: once
j_call: TRBJ2-5
v_call: TRBV9
cdr3_aa: CASSVLSSGIETQYF
cdr3_nt: TGTGCCAGCAGCGTACTTAGTAGCGGGATTGAGACCCAGTACTTC

d_call: NA
clone_size: NA
j_call: TRBJ1-1
v_call: TRBV28
cdr3_aa: CASSLIGGGTEAFF
cdr3_nt: TGTGCCAGCAGTTTAATTGGGGGGGGCACTGAAGCTTTCTTT

d_call: TRBD1
clone_size: NA
j_call: TRBJ2-5
v_call: TRBV5-1
cdr3_aa: CASSQMDRARETQYF
cdr3_nt: TGCGCCAGCAGCCAAATGGACAGGGCCCGGGAGACCCAGTACTTC

d_call: TRBD1
clone_size: NA
j_call: TRBJ2-3
v_call: TRBV7-9
cdr3_aa: CASIRTGGTDTQYF
cdr3_nt: TGTGCCAGCATCAGGACAGGGGGCACAGATACGCAGTATTTT

d_call: NA
clone_size: once
j_call: TRBJ2-2
v_call: TRBV1
cdr3_aa: CTSSHPGIAGHTGELFF
cdr3_nt: TGCACCAGCAGCCACCCGGGGATAGCGGGCCACACCGGGGAGCTGTTTTTT